This TCR beta chain stems from a study of T cell responses to AZD1222 COVID-19 vaccine. Study results and limitations: Donors, mostly white British, included more females; clonal diversity was possibly underestimated. Baseline seropositivity characterized only 5 or 6 AZD1222 recipients.

TCRdb's table, derived via immunoSEQ multiplex PCR, lists solely in-frame clones and lacks some. The sample has about 110,000 clones; less than 95% are singletons. Concerning this clone itself: No antigen is known for it.

V lost 4 bases, J lost 1 base, and 14 bases lay in between. CDR1 is KGHSH and CDR2 is LQKENI in the germline V gene. There are 16 residues in the CDR3. The TCR comes from an adult who received the AZD1222 COVID-19 vaccine. This chain links TRBV18 with TRBJ1-3, with D hard to call. This specimen consisted of peripheral blood, obtained 28 days after the second AZD1222 dose. The CDR3 loop is CASSRVLTDSGNTIYF. The CDR3 DNA is TGTGCCAGCTCACGAGTCTTAACGGATTCTGGAAACACCATATATTTT.